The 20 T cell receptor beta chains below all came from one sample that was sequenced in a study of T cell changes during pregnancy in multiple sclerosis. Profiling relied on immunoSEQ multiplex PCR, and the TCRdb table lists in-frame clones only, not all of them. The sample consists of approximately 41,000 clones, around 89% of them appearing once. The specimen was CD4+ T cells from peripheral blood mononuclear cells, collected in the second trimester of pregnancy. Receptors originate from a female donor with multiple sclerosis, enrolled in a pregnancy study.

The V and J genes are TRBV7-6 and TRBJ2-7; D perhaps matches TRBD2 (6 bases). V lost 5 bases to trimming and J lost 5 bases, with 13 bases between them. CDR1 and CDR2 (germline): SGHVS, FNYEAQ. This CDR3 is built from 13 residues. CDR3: CASSATGVNEQYF. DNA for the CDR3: TGTGCCAGCAGCGCGACGGGGGTGAACGAGCAGTACTTC.

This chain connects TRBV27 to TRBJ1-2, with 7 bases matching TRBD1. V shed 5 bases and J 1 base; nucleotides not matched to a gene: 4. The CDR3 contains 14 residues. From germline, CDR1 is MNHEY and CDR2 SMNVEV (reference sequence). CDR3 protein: CASSAGQFNYGYTF. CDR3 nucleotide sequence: TGTGCCAGCAGTGCGGGACAGTTTAACTATGGCTACACCTTC.

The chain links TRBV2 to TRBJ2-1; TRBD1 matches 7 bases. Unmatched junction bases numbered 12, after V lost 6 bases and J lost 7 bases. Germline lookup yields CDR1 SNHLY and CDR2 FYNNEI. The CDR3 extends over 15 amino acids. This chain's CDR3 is CASRLLRTGSNEQFF. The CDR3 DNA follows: TGTGCCAGCAGACTCTTACGGACAGGATCAAATGAGCAGTTCTTC.

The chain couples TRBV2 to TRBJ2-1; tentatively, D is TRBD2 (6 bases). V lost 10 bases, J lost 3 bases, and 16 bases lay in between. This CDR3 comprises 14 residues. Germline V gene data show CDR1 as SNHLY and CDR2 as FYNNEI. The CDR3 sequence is CANNPRESYNEQFF. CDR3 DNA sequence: TGTGCCAACAACCCCCGGGAGAGCTACAATGAGCAGTTCTTC.

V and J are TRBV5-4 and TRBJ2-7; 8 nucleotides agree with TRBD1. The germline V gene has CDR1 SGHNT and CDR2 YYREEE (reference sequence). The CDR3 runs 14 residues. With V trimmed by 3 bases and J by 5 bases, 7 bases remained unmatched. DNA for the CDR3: TGTGCCAGCAGCTGGAAGACAGGGGCGAACGAGCAGTACTTC. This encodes CASSWKTGANEQYF.

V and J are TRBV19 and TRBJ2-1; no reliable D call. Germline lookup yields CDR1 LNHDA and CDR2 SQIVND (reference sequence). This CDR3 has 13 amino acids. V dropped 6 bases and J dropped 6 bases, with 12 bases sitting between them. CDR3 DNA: TGTGCCAGTAGGCTGACTTCTCTCAATGAGCAGTTCTTC. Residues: CASRLTSLNEQFF. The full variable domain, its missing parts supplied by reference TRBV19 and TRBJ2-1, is DGGITQSPKYLFRKEGQNVTLSCEQNLNHDAMYWYRQDPGQGLRLIYYSQIVNDFQKGDIAEGYSVSREKKESFPLTVTSAQKNPTAFYLCASRLTSLNEQFFGPGTRLTVL.

The CDR3 loop reads CASSSTNEQFF. As DNA, the CDR3 is TGTGCCAGCAGTTCTACCAATGAGCAGTTCTTC. V is TRBV27 and J is TRBJ2-1; D uncertain. There are 11 residues in the CDR3. The V and J ends lost 4 bases and 6 bases respectively, with 4 bases between them. Germline loops: CDR1 MNHEY, CDR2 SMNVEV (reference sequence).

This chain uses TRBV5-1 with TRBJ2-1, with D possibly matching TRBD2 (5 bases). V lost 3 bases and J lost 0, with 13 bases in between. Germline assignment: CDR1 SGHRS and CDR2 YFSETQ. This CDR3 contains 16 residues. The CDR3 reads CASSSLRGSSYNEQFF. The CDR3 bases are TGCGCCAGCAGCTCCCTCCGGGGTAGCTCCTACAATGAGCAGTTCTTC.

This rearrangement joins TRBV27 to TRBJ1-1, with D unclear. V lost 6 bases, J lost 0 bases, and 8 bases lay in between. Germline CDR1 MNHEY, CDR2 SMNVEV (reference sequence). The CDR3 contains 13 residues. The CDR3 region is CASSPRMNTEAFF. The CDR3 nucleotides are TGTGCCAGCAGCCCCCGTATGAACACTGAAGCTTTCTTT.

CDR3 in amino acids: CASSYIETTNYGYTF. The CDR3 DNA sequence: TGTGCCAGCAGTTACATCGAAACTACTAACTATGGCTACACCTTC. The genes are TRBV6-6 and TRBJ1-2; D remains unclear. The CDR3 is 15 residues long. V shed 2 bases and J shed 0 bases, with 10 bases lying between them. Germline V CDR1 and CDR2: MNHNY, SVGAGI (reference sequence).

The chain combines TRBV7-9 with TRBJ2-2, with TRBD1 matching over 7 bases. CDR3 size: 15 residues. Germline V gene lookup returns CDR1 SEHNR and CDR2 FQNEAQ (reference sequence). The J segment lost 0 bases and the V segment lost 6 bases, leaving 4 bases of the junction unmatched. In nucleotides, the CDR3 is TGTGCCAGCAGTAATACAGGGGCGAACACCGGGGAGCTGTTTTTT. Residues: CASSNTGANTGELFF.

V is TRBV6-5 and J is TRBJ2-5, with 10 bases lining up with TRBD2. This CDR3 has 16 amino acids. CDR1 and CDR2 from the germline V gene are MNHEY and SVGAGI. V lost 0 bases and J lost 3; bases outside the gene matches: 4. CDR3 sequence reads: CASSYSVLAGKETQYF. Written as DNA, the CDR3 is TGTGCCAGCAGTTACTCGGTACTAGCGGGAAAAGAGACCCAGTACTTC.

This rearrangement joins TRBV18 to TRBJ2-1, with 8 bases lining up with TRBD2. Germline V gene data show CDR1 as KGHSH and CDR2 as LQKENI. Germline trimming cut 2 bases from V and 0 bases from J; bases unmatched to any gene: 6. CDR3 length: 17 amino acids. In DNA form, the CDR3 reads TGTGCCAGCTCACCAGAAATAGCGGGGAGCTCCTACAATGAGCAGTTCTTC. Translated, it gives CASSPEIAGSSYNEQFF.

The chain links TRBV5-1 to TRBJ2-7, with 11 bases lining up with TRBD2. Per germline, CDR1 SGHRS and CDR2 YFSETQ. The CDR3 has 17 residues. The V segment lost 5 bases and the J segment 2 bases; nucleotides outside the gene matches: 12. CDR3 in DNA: TGCGCCAGCAGACCCGCCAACTTAGCGGGAGGGCCCTACGAGCAGTACTTC. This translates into CASRPANLAGGPYEQYF.

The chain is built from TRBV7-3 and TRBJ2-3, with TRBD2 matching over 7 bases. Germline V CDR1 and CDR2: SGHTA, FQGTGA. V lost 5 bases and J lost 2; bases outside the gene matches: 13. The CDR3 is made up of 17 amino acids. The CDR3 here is CASSPSLLARATDTQYF. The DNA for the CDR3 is TGTGCCAGCAGCCCGAGCCTACTAGCGAGGGCCACAGATACGCAGTATTTT.

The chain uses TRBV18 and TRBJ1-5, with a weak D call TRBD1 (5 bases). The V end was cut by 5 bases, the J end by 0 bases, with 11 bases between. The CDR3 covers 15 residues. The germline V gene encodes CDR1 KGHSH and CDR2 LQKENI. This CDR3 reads CASSDRHLSNQPQHF. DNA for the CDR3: TGTGCCAGCTCAGACAGACATCTTAGCAATCAGCCCCAGCATTTT.

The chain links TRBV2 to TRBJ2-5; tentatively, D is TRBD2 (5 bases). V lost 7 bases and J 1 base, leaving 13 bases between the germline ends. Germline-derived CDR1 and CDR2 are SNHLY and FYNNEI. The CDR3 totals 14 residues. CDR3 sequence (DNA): TGTGCCAGCACCCGAATGAGGGTCCAAGAGACCCAGTACTTC. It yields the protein CASTRMRVQETQYF.

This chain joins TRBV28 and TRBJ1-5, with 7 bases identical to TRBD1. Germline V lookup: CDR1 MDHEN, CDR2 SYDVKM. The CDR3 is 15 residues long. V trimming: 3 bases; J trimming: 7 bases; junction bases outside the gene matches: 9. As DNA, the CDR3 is TGTGCCAGCAGTTTTTGGGACAGAATAGGCCAGCCCCAGCATTTT. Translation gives CASSFWDRIGQPQHF.

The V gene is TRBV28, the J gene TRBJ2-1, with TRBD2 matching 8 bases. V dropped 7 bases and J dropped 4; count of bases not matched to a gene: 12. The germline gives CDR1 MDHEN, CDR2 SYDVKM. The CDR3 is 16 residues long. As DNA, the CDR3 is TGTGCCAGCAATCAGGTAGCGGGGCTTTCTTACAATGAGCAGTTCTTC. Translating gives CASNQVAGLSYNEQFF.

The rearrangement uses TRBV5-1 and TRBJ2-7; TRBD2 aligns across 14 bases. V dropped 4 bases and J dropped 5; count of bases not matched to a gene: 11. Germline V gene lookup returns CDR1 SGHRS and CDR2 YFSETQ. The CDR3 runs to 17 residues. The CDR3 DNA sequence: TGCGCCAGCAGCCCTGGGACTAGCGGGAGAGGGGGCGACGAGCAGTACTTC. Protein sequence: CASSPGTSGRGGDEQYF.